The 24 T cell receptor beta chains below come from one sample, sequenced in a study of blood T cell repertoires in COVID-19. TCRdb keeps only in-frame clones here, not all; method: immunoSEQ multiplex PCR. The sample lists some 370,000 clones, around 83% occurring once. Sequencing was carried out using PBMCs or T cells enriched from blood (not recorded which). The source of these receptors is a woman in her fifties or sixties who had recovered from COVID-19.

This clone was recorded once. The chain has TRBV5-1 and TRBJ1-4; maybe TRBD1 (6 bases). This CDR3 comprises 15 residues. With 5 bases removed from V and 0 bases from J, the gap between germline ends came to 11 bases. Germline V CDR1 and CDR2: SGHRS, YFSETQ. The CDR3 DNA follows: TGCGCCAGCAGTCCCGACAGGCCAACTAATGAAAAACTGTTTTTT. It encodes CASSPDRPTNEKLFF.

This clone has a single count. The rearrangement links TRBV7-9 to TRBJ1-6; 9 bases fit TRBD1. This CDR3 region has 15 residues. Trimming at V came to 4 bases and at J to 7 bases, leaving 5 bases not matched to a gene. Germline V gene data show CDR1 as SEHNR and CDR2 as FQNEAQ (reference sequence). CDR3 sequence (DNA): TGTGCCAGCAGCTCCGGGACAGGGTACAATTCACCCCTCCACTTT. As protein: CASSSGTGYNSPLHF. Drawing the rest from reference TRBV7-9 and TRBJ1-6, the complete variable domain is DTGVSQNPRHKITKRGQNVTFRCDPISEHNRLYWYRQTLGQGPEFLTYFQNEAQLEKSRLLSDRFSAERPKGSFSTLEIQRTEQGDSAMYLCASSSGTGYNSPLHFGNGTRLTVT.

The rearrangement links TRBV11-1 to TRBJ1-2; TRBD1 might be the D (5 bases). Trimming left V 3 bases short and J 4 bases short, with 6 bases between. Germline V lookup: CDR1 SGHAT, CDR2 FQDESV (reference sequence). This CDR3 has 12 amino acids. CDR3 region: CASSFDSYGYTF. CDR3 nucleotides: TGTGCCAGCAGCTTCGACAGCTATGGCTACACCTTC.

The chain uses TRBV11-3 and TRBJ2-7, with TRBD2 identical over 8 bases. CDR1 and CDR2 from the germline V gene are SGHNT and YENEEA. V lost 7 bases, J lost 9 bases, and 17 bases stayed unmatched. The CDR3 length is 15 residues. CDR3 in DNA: TGTGCCAGCACTACCCCAGGGCGGGAGGAAACTCGGCAGTACTTC. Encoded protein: CASTTPGREETRQYF.

The CDR3 nucleotides read TGTGCCAGCAGCTTGAGCGGGGTTACTGGGGAAAAACTGTTTTTT. Translating gives CASSLSGVTGEKLFF. The chain joins TRBV7-2 to TRBJ1-4; D gene uncertain. Germline CDR1 reads SGHTA; CDR2 reads FQGNSA. The germline V and J ends were trimmed by 3 bases and 8 bases, with 16 bases remaining between them. The length of the CDR3 is 15 residues. The variable domain in full, completed from reference TRBV7-2 and TRBJ1-4, reads GAGVSQSPSNKVTEKGKDVELRCDPISGHTALYWYRQSLGQGLEFLIYFQGNSAPDKSGLPSDRFSAERTGGSVSTLTIQRTQQEDSAVYLCASSLSGVTGEKLFFGSGTQLSVL.

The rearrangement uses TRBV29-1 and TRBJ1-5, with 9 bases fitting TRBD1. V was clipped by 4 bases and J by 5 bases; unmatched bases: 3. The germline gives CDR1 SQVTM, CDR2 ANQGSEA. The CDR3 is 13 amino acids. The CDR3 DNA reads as TGCAGCGTTGGGACAGGGGTTTATCAGCCCCAGCATTTT. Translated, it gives CSVGTGVYQPQHF.

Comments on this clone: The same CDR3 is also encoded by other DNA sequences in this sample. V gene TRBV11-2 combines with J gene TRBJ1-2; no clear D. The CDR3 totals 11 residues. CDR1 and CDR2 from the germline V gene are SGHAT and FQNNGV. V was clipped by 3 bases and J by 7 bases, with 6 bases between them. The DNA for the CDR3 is TGTGCCAGCAGCTTCCGGGGTGGCTACACCTTC. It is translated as CASSFRGGYTF.

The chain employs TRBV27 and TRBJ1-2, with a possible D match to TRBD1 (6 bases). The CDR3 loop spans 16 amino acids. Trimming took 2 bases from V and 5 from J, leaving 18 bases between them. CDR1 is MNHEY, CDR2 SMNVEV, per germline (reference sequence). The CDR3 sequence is CASSLRNPKQGYGYTF. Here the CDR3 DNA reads TGTGCCAGCAGTTTAAGGAACCCCAAGCAGGGGTATGGCTACACCTTC.

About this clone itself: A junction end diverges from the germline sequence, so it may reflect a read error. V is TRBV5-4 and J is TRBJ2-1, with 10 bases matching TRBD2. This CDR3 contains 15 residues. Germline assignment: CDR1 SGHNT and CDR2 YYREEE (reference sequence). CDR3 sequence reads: CASSASGGSHNEQFF. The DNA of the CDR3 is TGTGCCAGCAGCGCTAGCGGGGGCTCCCACAATGAGCAGTTCTTC.

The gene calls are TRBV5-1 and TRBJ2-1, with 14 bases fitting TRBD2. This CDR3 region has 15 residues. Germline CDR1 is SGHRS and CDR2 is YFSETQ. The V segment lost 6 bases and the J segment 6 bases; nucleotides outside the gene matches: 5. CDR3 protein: CASNTGTSGSNEQFF. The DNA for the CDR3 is TGCGCCAGCAACACCGGGACTAGCGGGAGCAATGAGCAGTTCTTC.

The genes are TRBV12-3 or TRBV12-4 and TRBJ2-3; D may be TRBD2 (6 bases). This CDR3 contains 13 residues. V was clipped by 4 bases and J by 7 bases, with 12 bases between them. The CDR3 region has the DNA TGTGCCAGCAGTTCCCCGGGAGAGAATACGCAGTATTTT. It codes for CASSSPGENTQYF.

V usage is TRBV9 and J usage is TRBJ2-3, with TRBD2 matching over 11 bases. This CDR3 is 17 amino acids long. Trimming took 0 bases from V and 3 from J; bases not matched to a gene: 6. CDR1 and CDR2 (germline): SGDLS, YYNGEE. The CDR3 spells CASSVGLAGGWTDTQYF. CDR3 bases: TGTGCCAGCAGCGTAGGGCTAGCGGGAGGATGGACAGATACGCAGTATTTT.

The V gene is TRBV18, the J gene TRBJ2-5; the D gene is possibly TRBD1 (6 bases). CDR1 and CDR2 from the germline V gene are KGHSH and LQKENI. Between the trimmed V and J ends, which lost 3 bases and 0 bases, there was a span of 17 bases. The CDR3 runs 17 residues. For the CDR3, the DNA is TGTGCCAGCTCACCCCAAGGGGGTTCAGGGTACCAAGAGACCCAGTACTTC. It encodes CASSPQGGSGYQETQYF.

CDR3 coding DNA: TGTGCCAGCAGCTTCACCGACAGGGGGCCGAGTGGCTACACCTTC. It specifies CASSFTDRGPSGYTF. The chain joins TRBV7-8 to TRBJ1-2; TRBD1 agrees at 10 bases. Germline values: CDR1 SGHVS, CDR2 FQNEAQ. This CDR3 has 15 amino acids. J was trimmed by 7 bases and V by 3 bases; bases with no gene match: 8.

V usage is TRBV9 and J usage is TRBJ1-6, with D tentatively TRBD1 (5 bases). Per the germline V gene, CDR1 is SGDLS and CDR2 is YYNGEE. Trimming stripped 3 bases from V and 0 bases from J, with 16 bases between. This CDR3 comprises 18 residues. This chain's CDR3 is CASSEKGQSSSYNSPLHF. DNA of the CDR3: TGTGCCAGCAGCGAAAAGGGGCAATCGAGCTCCTATAATTCACCCCTCCACTTT.

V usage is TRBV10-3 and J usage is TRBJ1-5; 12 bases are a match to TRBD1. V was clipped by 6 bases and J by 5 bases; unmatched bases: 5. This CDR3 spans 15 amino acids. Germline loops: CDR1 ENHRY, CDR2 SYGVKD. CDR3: CAIRGDRGQDQPQHF. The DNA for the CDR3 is TGTGCCATCAGGGGGGACAGGGGGCAGGATCAGCCCCAGCATTTT.

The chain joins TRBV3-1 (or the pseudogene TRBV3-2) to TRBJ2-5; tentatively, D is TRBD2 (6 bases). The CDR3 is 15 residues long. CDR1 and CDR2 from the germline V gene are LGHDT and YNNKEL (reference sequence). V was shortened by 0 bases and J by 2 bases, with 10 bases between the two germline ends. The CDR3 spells CASSQDSGGQETQYF. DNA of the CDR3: TGTGCCAGCAGCCAAGATAGCGGCGGGCAAGAGACCCAGTACTTC.

The CDR3: CASSLLTSVTYEQYF. The CDR3 DNA is TGTGCCAGCAGCTTATTAACTAGCGTTACCTACGAGCAGTACTTC. V usage is TRBV6-5 and J usage is TRBJ2-7; 7 positions match TRBD2. Looked up from germline, CDR1 is MNHEY and CDR2 is SVGAGI. Germline trimming cut 6 bases from V and 2 bases from J; bases unmatched to any gene: 10. The CDR3 spans 15 residues.

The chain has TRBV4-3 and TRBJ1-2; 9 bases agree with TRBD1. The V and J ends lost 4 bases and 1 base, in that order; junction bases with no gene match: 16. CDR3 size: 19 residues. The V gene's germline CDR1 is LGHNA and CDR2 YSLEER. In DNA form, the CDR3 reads TGCGCCAGCAGCCCGACTCCGCCAGGGGGGACAGGGATTAACTATGGCTACACCTTC. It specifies CASSPTPPGGTGINYGYTF.

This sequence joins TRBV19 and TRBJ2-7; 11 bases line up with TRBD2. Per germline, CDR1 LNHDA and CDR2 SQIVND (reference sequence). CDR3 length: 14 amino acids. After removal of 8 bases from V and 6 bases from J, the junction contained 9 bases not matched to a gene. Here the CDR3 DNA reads TGTGCCAGTTCGGGGACTAGCGGCGTCAGCGAGCAGTACTTC. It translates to CASSGTSGVSEQYF.

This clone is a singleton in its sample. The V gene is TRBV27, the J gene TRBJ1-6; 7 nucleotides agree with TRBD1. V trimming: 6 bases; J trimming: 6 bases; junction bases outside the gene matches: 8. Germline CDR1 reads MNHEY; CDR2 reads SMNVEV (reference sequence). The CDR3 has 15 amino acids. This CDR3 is CASSSKGAGNSPLHF. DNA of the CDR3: TGTGCCAGCAGCTCGAAGGGGGCGGGTAATTCACCCCTCCACTTT.

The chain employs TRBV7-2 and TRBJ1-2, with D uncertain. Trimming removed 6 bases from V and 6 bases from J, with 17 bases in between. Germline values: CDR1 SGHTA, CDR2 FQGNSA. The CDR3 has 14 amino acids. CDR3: CASSTTTLMHGYTF. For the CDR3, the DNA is TGTGCCAGCAGTACGACAACCCTGATGCATGGCTACACCTTC.

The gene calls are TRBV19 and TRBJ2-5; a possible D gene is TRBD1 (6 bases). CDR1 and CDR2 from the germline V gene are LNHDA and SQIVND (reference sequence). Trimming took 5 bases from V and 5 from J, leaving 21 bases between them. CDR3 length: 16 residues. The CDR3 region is CASSLGQQHLGETQYF. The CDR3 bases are TGTGCCAGTAGTTTGGGACAACAACACTTGGGCGAGACCCAGTACTTC. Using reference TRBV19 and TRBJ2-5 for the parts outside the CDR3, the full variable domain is DGGITQSPKYLFRKEGQNVTLSCEQNLNHDAMYWYRQDPGQGLRLIYYSQIVNDFQKGDIAEGYSVSREKKESFPLTVTSAQKNPTAFYLCASSLGQQHLGETQYFGPGTRLLVL.

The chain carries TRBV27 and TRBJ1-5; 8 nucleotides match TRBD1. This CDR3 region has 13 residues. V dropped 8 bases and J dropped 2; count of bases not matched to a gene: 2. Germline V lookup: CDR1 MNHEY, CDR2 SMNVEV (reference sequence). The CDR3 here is CASSDRGNQPQHF. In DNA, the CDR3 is TGTGCCAGCTCGGACAGGGGCAATCAGCCCCAGCATTTT.